This T cell receptor (beta chain) was profiled in a study of T cell responses to AZD1222 COVID-19 vaccine. The data were produced by immunoSEQ multiplex PCR, yet TCRdb's version contains in-frame clones alone and is incomplete. Recorded here are over 120,000 clones; the top ten clones represent 2.2%. The CDR3 covers 15 residues. CDR1 and CDR2 (germline): SEHNR, FQNEAQ (reference sequence). Trimming took 5 bases from V and 0 from J, leaving 10 bases between them. This chain joins TRBV7-9 and TRBJ1-4; D call uncertain. The TCR was taken from an adult in good health. The specimen sequenced was peripheral blood. For the CDR3, the DNA is TGTGCCAGCAGCCTACAACAGCCAACTAATGAAAAACTGTTTTTT. It encodes CASSLQQPTNEKLFF. The whole variable domain, remainder taken from reference TRBV7-9 and TRBJ1-4, is DTGVSQNPRHKITKRGQNVTFRCDPISEHNRLYWYRQTLGQGPEFLTYFQNEAQLEKSRLLSDRFSAERPKGSFSTLEIQRTEQGDSAMYLCASSLQQPTNEKLFFGSGTQLSVL.